This T cell receptor (beta chain) comes out of a study of CD8+ T cells in alopecia areata. A note on this clone: Gene names denote mouse genes. The CDR3 extends 4 residues past the end of the read, so its final part is completed from the germline J gene.

This CDR3 is 17 amino acids long. CDR1 NSQYPW and CDR2 LRSPGD come from the germline V gene (reference sequence). The V segment lost 0 bases and the J segment 0 bases; nucleotides outside the gene matches: 3. RNA was extracted and reverse transcribed into cDNA as the sequencing template. Measured with immunoSEQ multiplex PCR; TCRdb has only the in-frame clones, and not every one. Recorded here are over 100,000 clones, none singletons. This receptor was taken from a C3H/HeJ mouse with alopecia areata. As its MHC haplotype, the strain has H2-k. The J gene is TRBJ2-2, the V gene TRBV1; 8 bases map to TRBD1. Sequencing was done on a sample of lesional skin. This CDR3 is CTCSADGQGANTGQLYF. Partial CDR3 DNA: TGCACCTGCAGTGCAGATGGACAGGGTGCAAACACCGGG.